These T cell receptor beta chains were read from a single sample in a study of blood T cell repertoires in COVID-19. The assay was immunoSEQ multiplex PCR, and TCRdb's table has in-frame clones only and misses some. The repertoire includes more than 130,000 clones, under 90% of them detected once, and 8% to 10% sits in the top ten. The specimen sequenced was peripheral blood. These receptors were taken from a woman aged 80 or over in a cohort sampled during active or convalescent COVID-19. Each CDR3 is given with its conserved first and last residue. The order of the fields is clone size, V gene, J gene, D gene, CDR3 DNA, CDR3 protein. The D gene is left open where the match is weak. Rows may omit the clone size; those that give it use once, few, many or a size class.

.	TRBV3-1/TRBV3-2	TRBJ2-2	.	TGTGCCAGCAGCCTCAAACCGACACCAAACACCGGGGAGCTGTTTTTT	CASSLKPTPNTGELFF
.	TRBV7-6	TRBJ1-3	TRBD1	TGTGCCAGCAGCTTGACAGGGATGCAGGGAAACACCATATATTTT	CASSLTGMQGNTIYF
.	TRBV18	TRBJ2-1	TRBD1	TGTGCCAGCTCACCCGGAACCGGGACAGGGGGCGCAAGCTCCTACAATGAGCAGTTCTTC	CASSPGTGTGGASSYNEQFF
.	TRBV2	TRBJ1-2	TRBD1	TGTGCCAGCAGGAGGGACAGGCAAGAATTC	CASRRDRQEF
.	TRBV18	TRBJ1-3	.	TGTGCCAGCTCACTAACCGACAGGTGGAACTCTGGAAACACCATATATTTT	CASSLTDRWNSGNTIYF
.	TRBV5-1	TRBJ1-1	.	TGCGCCAGCAGCTTGGCCGGCGCGGCCAACACTGAAGCTTTCTTT	CASSLAGAANTEAFF
.	TRBV9	TRBJ2-1	TRBD2	TGTGCCAGCAGCGTATCACCGGGACTAGTCTTTGAGCAGTTCTTC	CASSVSPGLVFEQFF
.	TRBV11-3	TRBJ2-3	TRBD2	TGTGCCAGCAGCTTTGGGACTAGCGGTGCAGATACGCAGTATTTT	CASSFGTSGADTQYF
.	TRBV12-3/TRBV12-4	TRBJ1-2	.	TGTGCCAGCAGTTTAGCAGGGGGCTATGGCTACACCTTC	CASSLAGGYGYTF
.	TRBV5-1	TRBJ2-1	TRBD2	TGCGCCAGCAGCATCAGACTAGCGGGGGGGAATGAGCAGTTCTTC	CASSIRLAGGNEQFF
few	TRBV9	TRBJ2-3	TRBD2	TGTGCCAGCAGTTTTTTAGCGGGGTCTAGAGATACGCAGTATTTT	CASSFLAGSRDTQYF
.	TRBV7-2	TRBJ2-3	.	TGTGCCAGCAGCTTCGTGGGGCCTGGAGATACGCAGTATTTT	CASSFVGPGDTQYF
.	TRBV6-2/TRBV6-3	TRBJ1-1	.	TGTGCCAGCAGTTACTCGAGGGCTTCCAGTGAAGCTTTCTTT	CASSYSRASSEAFF
.	TRBV18	TRBJ1-2	.	TGTGCCAGCTCACCCATAGCAGGGGCGACTAACTATGGCTACACCTTC	CASSPIAGATNYGYTF
.	TRBV19	TRBJ1-5	TRBD1	TGTGCCAGTAATGAATGGGACAGTTATCAGCCCCAGCATTTT	CASNEWDSYQPQHF
.	TRBV6-2/TRBV6-3	TRBJ1-6	.	TGTGCCAGCAGCAAAGATAGAAGACTGCTTAATTCACCCCTCCACTTT	CASSKDRRLLNSPLHF
.	TRBV15	TRBJ1-2	.	TGTGCCACCAGCAGAGATTCGGTATACGACTACACCTTC	CATSRDSVYDYTF
.	TRBV5-6	TRBJ2-7	TRBD1	TGTGCCAGCAGCTGGGACAGGGACGAGCAGTACTTC	CASSWDRDEQYF
.	TRBV3-1/TRBV3-2	TRBJ1-4	.	TGTGCCAGCACCAACGGACAGAATGAAAAACTGTTTTTT	CASTNGQNEKLFF
.	TRBV7-9	TRBJ2-2	TRBD1	TGTGCCAGCAGCCCGGTGGGCAGGGGGTTCTTGAAGGAGGAGCTGTTTTTT	CASSPVGRGFLKEELFF
once	TRBV4-1	TRBJ1-3	TRBD1	TGCGCCAGCAGCCGGGACAGGGCTGGCGGAAACACCATATATTTT	CASSRDRAGGNTIYF
.	TRBV7-2	TRBJ2-2	.	TGTGCCAGCACCTCACGCCCAGGGGGGACCGGGGAGCTGTTTTTT	CASTSRPGGTGELFF
few	TRBV10-3	TRBJ1-6	TRBD1	TGTGCCATCAGGGGGACAGGGGGCAATAATTCACCCCTCCACTTT	CAIRGTGGNNSPLHF
few	TRBV7-6	TRBJ2-1	TRBD2	TGTGCCAGCAGCCCAGGGGCGGGGGGCCTTTACAATGAGCAGTTCTTC	CASSPGAGGLYNEQFF
.	TRBV7-2	TRBJ1-2	TRBD1	TGTGCCAGCAGCTTAGGGACAGGAAGCTATGGCTACACCTTC	CASSLGTGSYGYTF
.	TRBV6-1	TRBJ1-1	.	TGTGCCAGCAGTGAAAACAGGATGAACACTGAAGCTTTCTTT	CASSENRMNTEAFF
.	TRBV2	TRBJ1-1	.	TGTGCCAGCAGCAGGAGGGGGGGATTGGACACTGAAGCTTTCTTT	CASSRRGGLDTEAFF
few	TRBV7-9	TRBJ2-3	TRBD2	TGTGCCAGCAGCCTCGGGGCGGCGGGGGACCGCACAGATACGCAGTATTTT	CASSLGAAGDRTDTQYF
.	TRBV2	TRBJ2-6	.	TGTGCCAGCAGAACCCTTCTGGGGCGGAACGTCCTGACTTTC	CASRTLLGRNVLTF
once	TRBV6-5	TRBJ2-5	.	TGTGCCAGCAGATTCACCCGGGTCCAAGAGACCCAGTACTTC	CASRFTRVQETQYF
.	TRBV18	TRBJ1-5	.	TGTGCCAGCTCATTTCTGGAGGCCGATAGCAATCAGCCCCAGCATTTT	CASSFLEADSNQPQHF
.	TRBV7-9	TRBJ1-1	.	TGTGCCAGCAGCCTAAAGGAGGGGACTGAAGCTTTCTTT	CASSLKEGTEAFF
.	TRBV7-2	TRBJ1-1	.	TGTGCCAGCAGCGCGATACAGGGAATCACTGAAGCTTTCTTT	CASSAIQGITEAFF
.	TRBV7-9	TRBJ1-1	TRBD1	TGTGCCAGCAGCCCCGGGACAGGGAATTCGAACACTGAAGCTTTCTTT	CASSPGTGNSNTEAFF
.	TRBV10-3	TRBJ1-2	TRBD1	TGTGCCATCTCTATTTCCGAAGACAGGGCTGGAGACTATGGCTACACCTTC	CAISISEDRAGDYGYTF
.	TRBV3-1/TRBV3-2	TRBJ1-6	.	TGTGCCAGCAGCCAATTGGCAGGGCGGAATTCACCCCTCCACTTT	CASSQLAGRNSPLHF
.	TRBV28	TRBJ2-1	TRBD1	TGTGCCAGCAGAAGTACAGGGGGGATTAATGAGCAGTTCTTC	CASRSTGGINEQFF
.	TRBV10-3	TRBJ1-1	.	TGTGCCATCGGGGCGGACCAGAACACTGAAGCTTTCTTT	CAIGADQNTEAFF
.	TRBV18	TRBJ2-7	TRBD1	TGTGCCAGCTCACCGACAGGGGGGCCCTACGAGCAGTACTTC	CASSPTGGPYEQYF
.	TRBV9	TRBJ2-5	.	TGTGCCAGCAGCTCAAGTGGGGGGAGAGGGACCCAGTACTTC	CASSSSGGRGTQYF
.	TRBV5-1	TRBJ2-1	TRBD2	TGCGCCAGCGTCAGAGTAGCGGGGGGTAACAATGAGCAGTTCTTC	CASVRVAGGNNEQFF
.	TRBV7-8	TRBJ2-1	.	TGTGCCAGCAGCTCTCTAGACTTCAATGAGCAGTTCTTC	CASSSLDFNEQFF
.	TRBV3-1/TRBV3-2	TRBJ2-5	.	TGTGCCAGCAGCCATTTCGGGGAGACCCAGTACTTC	CASSHFGETQYF
.	TRBV9	TRBJ2-1	.	TGTGCCAGCAGCGGGAGTTACAATGAGCAGTTCTTC	CASSGSYNEQFF
.	TRBV20-1	TRBJ2-7	.	TGCAGTGCAGGGGAGGCCTACGAGCAGTACTTC	CSAGEAYEQYF
.	TRBV7-9	TRBJ2-3	TRBD1	TGTGCCAGCAGCTTGACAGGGGCAGATACGCAGTATTTT	CASSLTGADTQYF
once	TRBV7-3	TRBJ2-2	TRBD1	TGTGCCAGCAGCTTAATTCGGACAGGGGGCACCGGGGAGCTGTTTTTT	CASSLIRTGGTGELFF
.	TRBV29-1	TRBJ1-5	.	TGCAGCGCACTGCCTGGCAATCAGCCCCAGCATTTT	CSALPGNQPQHF
.	TRBV3-1/TRBV3-2	TRBJ1-2	.	TGTGCCAGCAGCTCTACAGGGAGGGAGGGCTACACCTTC	CASSSTGREGYTF
.	TRBV3-1/TRBV3-2	TRBJ2-5	TRBD2	TGTGCCAGCAGCCAAGATCGGCTAGCGGGGGAAGAGACCCAGTACTTC	CASSQDRLAGEETQYF
.	TRBV19	TRBJ1-5	.	TGTGCCAGTAGAAGGGACGACAGGTACGATCAGCCCCAGCATTTT	CASRRDDRYDQPQHF
.	TRBV7-7	TRBJ2-5	.	TGTGCTAGCAGCTTAGGAGGTCGGGAGACCCAGTACTTC	CASSLGGRETQYF
.	TRBV9	TRBJ2-2	.	TGTGCCAGCAGCGTAGACACCTACACCGGGGAGCTGTTTTTT	CASSVDTYTGELFF
.	TRBV6-5	TRBJ1-6	.	TGTGCCAGCAGTACGACTACAGATTCACCCCTCCACTTT	CASSTTTDSPLHF